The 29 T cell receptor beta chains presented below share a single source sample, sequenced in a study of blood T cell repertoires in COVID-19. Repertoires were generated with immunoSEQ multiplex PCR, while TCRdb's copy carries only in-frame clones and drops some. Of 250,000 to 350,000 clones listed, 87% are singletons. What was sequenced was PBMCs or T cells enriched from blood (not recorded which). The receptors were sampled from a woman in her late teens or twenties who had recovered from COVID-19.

CDR3 nucleotides: TGTGCCAGCAGTTTCGACTCTCTGAATTCACCCCTCCACTTT. It specifies CASSFDSLNSPLHF. The chain combines TRBV27 with TRBJ1-6; D unresolved. Trimming left V 3 bases short and J 7 bases short, with 10 bases between. Germline loops: CDR1 MNHEY, CDR2 SMNVEV (reference sequence). This CDR3 is 14 amino acids long.

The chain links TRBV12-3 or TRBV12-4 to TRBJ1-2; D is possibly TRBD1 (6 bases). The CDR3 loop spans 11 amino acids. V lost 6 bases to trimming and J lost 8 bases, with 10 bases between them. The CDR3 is CASSYREGYTF. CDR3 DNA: TGTGCCAGCAGCTACAGGGAAGGCTACACCTTC.

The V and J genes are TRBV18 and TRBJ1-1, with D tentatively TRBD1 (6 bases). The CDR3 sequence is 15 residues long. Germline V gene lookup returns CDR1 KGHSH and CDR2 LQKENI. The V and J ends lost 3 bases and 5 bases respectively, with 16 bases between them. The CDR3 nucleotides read TGTGCCAGCTCACCCCCCTTTAACCAGGGGACTGAAGCTTTCTTT. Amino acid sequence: CASSPPFNQGTEAFF.

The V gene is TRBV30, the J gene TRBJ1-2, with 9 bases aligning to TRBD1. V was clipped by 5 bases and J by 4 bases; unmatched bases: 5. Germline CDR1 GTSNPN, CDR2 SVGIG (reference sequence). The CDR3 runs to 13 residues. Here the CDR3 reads CAWGDRASYGYTF. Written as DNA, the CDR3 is TGTGCCTGGGGGGACAGGGCCTCCTATGGCTACACCTTC.

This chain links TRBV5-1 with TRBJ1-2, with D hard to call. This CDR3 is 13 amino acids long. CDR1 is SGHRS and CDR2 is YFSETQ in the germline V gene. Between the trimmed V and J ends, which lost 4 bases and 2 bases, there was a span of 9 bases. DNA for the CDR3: TGCGCCAGCAGCCCGGGAGCCAACTATGGCTACACCTTC. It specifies CASSPGANYGYTF. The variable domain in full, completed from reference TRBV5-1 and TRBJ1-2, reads KAGVTQTPRYLIKTRGQQVTLSCSPISGHRSVSWYQQTPGQGLQFLFEYFSETQRNKGNFPGRFSGRQFSNSRSEMNVSTLELGDSALYLCASSPGANYGYTFGSGTRLTVV.

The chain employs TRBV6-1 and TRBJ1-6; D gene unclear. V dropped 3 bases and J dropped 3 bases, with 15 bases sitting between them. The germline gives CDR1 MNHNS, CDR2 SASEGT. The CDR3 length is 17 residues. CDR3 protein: CASSDEGRYFYNSPLHF. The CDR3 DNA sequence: TGTGCCAGCAGTGATGAGGGCCGGTACTTCTATAATTCACCCCTCCACTTT.

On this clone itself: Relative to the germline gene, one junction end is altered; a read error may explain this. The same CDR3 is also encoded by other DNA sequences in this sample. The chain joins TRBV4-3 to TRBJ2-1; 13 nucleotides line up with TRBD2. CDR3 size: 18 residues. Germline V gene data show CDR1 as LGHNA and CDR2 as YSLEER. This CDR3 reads CASSQRTSGRISYNEQFF. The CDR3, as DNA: TGCGCCAGCAGCCAACGGACTAGCGGGAGAATCTCCTATAATGAGCAGTTCTTC.

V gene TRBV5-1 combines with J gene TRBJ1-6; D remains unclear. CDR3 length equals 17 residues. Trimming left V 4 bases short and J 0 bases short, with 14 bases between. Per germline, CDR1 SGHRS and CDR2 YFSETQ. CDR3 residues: CASSPNSGNSYNSPLHF. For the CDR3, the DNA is TGCGCCAGCAGCCCCAACTCGGGGAACTCCTATAATTCACCCCTCCACTTT.

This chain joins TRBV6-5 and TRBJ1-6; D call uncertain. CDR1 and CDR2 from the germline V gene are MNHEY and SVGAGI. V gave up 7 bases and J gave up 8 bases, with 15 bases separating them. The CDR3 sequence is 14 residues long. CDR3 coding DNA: TGTGCCAGCACCCAGGCCCGGTTTGATTCACCCCTCCACTTT. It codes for CASTQARFDSPLHF.

The CDR3 DNA reads TGCAGTGTGAGTGAGGGGGCAAACTATGGCTACACCTTC. It specifies CSVSEGANYGYTF. The chain recombines TRBV20-1 with TRBJ1-2, with 7 bases that match TRBD1. The J segment lost 2 bases and the V segment lost 7 bases, leaving 7 bases of the junction unmatched. Germline assignment: CDR1 DFQATT and CDR2 SNEGSKA (reference sequence). The CDR3 spans 13 residues.

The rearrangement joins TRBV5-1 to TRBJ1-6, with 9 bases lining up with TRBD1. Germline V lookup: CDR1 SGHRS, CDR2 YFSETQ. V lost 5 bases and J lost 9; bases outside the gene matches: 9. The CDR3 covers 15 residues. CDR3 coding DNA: TGCGCCAGCAGTACAGGGGGCGCGGGCATTTCACCCCTCCACTTT. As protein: CASSTGGAGISPLHF.

The CDR3 sequence: CASSPSRTGELFF. CDR3 bases: TGTGCCAGCAGCCCCAGCAGGACCGGGGAGCTGTTTTTT. This chain uses TRBV7-3 with TRBJ2-2; no clear D gene. Germline loops: CDR1 SGHTA, CDR2 FQGTGA. The germline V and J ends were trimmed by 5 bases and 5 bases, with 9 bases remaining between them. The CDR3 is 13 residues long.

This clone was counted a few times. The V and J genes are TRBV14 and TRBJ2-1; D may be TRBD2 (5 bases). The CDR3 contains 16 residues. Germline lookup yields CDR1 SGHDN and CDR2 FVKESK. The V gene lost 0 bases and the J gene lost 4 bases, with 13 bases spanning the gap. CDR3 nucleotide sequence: TGTGCCAGCAGCCAAGATGGGCTAGCAGGTTACAATGAGCAGTTCTTC. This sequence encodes CASSQDGLAGYNEQFF. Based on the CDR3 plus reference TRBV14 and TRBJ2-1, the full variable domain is EAGVTQFPSHSVIEKGQTVTLRCDPISGHDNLYWYRRVMGKEIKFLLHFVKESKQDESGMPNNRFLAERTGGTYSTLKVQPAELEDSGVYFCASSQDGLAGYNEQFFGPGTRLTVL.

CDR3 DNA: TGTGCCAGTAGGCTAGAGGGCAATCAGCCCCAGCATTTT. This sequence encodes CASRLEGNQPQHF. The chain combines TRBV19 with TRBJ1-5; D is unclear. V gave up 6 bases and J gave up 2 bases, with 8 bases separating them. The germline CDR1 and CDR2 sequences are LNHDA and SQIVND (reference sequence). This CDR3 has 13 residues.

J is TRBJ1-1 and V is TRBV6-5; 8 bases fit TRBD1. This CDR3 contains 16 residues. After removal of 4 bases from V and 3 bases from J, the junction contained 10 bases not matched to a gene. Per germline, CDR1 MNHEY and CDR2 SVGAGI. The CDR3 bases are TGTGCCAGCAGTTCGGGGACAGGACTTTTTGACACTGAAGCTTTCTTT. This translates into CASSSGTGLFDTEAFF.

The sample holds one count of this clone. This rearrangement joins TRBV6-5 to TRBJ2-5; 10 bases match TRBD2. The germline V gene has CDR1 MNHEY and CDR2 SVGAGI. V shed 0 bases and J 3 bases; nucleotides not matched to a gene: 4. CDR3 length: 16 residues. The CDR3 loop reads CASSYSFLAGEETQYF. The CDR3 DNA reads TGTGCCAGCAGTTACTCCTTCCTAGCGGGAGAAGAGACCCAGTACTTC.

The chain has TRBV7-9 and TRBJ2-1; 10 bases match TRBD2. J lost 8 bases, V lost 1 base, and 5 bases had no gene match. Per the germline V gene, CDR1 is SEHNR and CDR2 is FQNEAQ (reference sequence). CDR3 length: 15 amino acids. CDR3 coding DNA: TGTGCCAGCAGCTTAGGAGCGGGAGGGGTCGATGAGCAGTTCTTC. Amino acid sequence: CASSLGAGGVDEQFF.

CDR3: CASSVTRDRGRYGYTF. As DNA, the CDR3 is TGTGCCAGCAGCGTAACCCGGGACAGGGGAAGGTATGGCTACACCTTC. V usage is TRBV9 and J usage is TRBJ1-2; 10 bases are a match to TRBD1. Germline V lookup: CDR1 SGDLS, CDR2 YYNGEE. V shed 1 base and J 5 bases; nucleotides not matched to a gene: 8. The CDR3 loop spans 16 amino acids.

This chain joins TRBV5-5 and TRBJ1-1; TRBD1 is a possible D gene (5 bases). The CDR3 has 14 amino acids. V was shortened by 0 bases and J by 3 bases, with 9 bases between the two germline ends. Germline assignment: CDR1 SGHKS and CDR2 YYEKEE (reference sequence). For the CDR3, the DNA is TGTGCCAGCAGCTTGGGGGGCAGGGACACTGAAGCTTTCTTT. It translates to CASSLGGRDTEAFF.

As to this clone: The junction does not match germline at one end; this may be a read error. The CDR3 region has the DNA TGTGCCAGCAGTTACCCCTTAGCGGGATCCTCCAATGAGCAGTTCTTC. Its translation: CASSYPLAGSSNEQFF. The chain links TRBV6-5 to TRBJ2-1, with 8 bases aligning to TRBD2. The CDR3 is 16 residues long. CDR1 and CDR2 from the germline V gene are MNHEY and SVGAGI.

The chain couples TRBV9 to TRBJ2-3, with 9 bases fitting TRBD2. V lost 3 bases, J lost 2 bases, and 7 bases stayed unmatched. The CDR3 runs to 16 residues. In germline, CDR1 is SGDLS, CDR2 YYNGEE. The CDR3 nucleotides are TGTGCCAGCAGCGCCAGTCTAGCGGGGATCACAGATACGCAGTATTTT. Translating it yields CASSASLAGITDTQYF.

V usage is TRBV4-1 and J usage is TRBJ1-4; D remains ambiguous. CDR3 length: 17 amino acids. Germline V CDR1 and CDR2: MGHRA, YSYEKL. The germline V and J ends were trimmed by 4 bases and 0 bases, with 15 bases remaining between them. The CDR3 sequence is CASSPPRGEATNEKLFF. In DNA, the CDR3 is TGCGCCAGCAGCCCCCCCCGCGGCGAGGCAACTAATGAAAAACTGTTTTTT.

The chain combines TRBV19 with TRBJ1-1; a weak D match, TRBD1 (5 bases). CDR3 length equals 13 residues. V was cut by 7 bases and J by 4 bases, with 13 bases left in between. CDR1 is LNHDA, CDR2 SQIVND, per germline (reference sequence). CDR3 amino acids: CASNAGLFTEAFF. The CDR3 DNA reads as TGTGCCAGTAATGCGGGGCTTTTCACTGAAGCTTTCTTT.

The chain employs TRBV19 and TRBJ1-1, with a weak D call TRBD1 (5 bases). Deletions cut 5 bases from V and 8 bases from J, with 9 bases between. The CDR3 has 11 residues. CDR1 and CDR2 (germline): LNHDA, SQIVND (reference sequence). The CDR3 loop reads CASSLGAEAFF. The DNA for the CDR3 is TGTGCCAGTAGTCTAGGGGCCGAAGCTTTCTTT.

CDR3 nucleotide sequence: TGCGCCAGCGTGGGATCAATAGGGGGCACTGAAGCTTTCTTT. Translated: CASVGSIGGTEAFF. The rearrangement links TRBV5-1 to TRBJ1-1, with D possibly being TRBD1 (6 bases). The germline CDR1 and CDR2 sequences are SGHRS and YFSETQ. V gave up 7 bases and J gave up 4 bases, with 17 bases separating them. The CDR3 length is 14 residues.

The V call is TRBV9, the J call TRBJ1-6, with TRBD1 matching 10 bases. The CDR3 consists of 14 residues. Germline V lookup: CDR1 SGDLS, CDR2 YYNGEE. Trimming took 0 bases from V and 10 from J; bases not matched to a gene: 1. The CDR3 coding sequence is TGTGCCAGCAGCGTAGGGACAGGGGGGTCACCCCTCCACTTT. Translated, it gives CASSVGTGGSPLHF. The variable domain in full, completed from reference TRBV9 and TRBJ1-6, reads DSGVTQTPKHLITATGQRVTLRCSPRSGDLSVYWYQQSLDQGLQFLIQYYNGEERAKGNILERFSAQQFPDLHSELNLSSLELGDSALYFCASSVGTGGSPLHFGNGTRLTVT.

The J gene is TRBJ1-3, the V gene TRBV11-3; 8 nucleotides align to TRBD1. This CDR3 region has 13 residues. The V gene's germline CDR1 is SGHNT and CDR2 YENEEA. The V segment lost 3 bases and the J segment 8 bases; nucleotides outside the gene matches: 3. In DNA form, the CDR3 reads TGTGCCAGCAGCTTCGGGACAGGCGACACCATATATTTT. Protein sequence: CASSFGTGDTIYF. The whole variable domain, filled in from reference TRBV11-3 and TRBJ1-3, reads EAGVVQSPRYKIIEKKQPVAFWCNPISGHNTLYWYLQNLGQGPELLIRYENEEAVDDSQLPKDRFSAERLKGVDSTLKIQPAELGDSAVYLCASSFGTGDTIYFGEGSWLTVV.

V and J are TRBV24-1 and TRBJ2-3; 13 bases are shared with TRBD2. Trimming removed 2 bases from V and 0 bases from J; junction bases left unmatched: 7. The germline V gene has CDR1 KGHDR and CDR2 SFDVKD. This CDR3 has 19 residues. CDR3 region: CATSDSAGLAGISTDTQYF. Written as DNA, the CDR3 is TGTGCCACCAGTGATTCGGCGGGACTAGCGGGAATTAGCACAGATACGCAGTATTTT.

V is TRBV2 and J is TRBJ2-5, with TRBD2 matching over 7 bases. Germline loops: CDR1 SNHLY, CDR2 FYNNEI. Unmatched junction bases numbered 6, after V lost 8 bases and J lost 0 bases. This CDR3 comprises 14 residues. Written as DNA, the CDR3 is TGTGCCAGCTGGGGGGGGGTGTACCAAGAGACCCAGTACTTC. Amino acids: CASWGGVYQETQYF.